This record covers a single T cell receptor (beta chain). The data originate from a study of blood T cell repertoires in COVID-19. Study background: Specimens from acute and convalescent COVID-19 originated in the United States, Italy and Spain. From T cells, B-cell-depleted T cells, or PBMCs came the material, which was cDNA or gDNA.

This CDR3 is built from 16 residues. V lost 0 bases to trimming and J lost 5 bases, with 17 bases between them. Germline CDR1 LGHNA, CDR2 YNFKEQ. TCRdb keeps only in-frame clones here, not all; method: immunoSEQ multiplex PCR. The data show about 270,000 clones, approximately 82% seen once. The chain links TRBV4-2 to TRBJ2-7, with D tentatively TRBD1 (6 bases). The receptor comes from a woman under 30 with acute or convalescent COVID-19. The specimen sequenced was peripheral blood. The CDR3 spells CASSQDQGRGNNEQYF. The CDR3 DNA sequence: TGTGCCAGCAGCCAAGATCAGGGCAGGGGAAACAACGAGCAGTACTTC.